A selection of T cell receptor beta chains follows, all from one sample in a study of CD8+ T cells in alopecia areata. This table comes from immunoSEQ multiplex PCR, and its TCRdb copy is limited to in-frame clones, with some not included. This table has over 85,000 clones, around 55% appearing once. The material was CD8+ T cells sorted from blood, obtained at week 4, from a patient treated with tofacitinib. The receptor set was obtained from a human donor with alopecia areata. CDR3s leave out the opening cysteine and the closing phenylalanine or tryptophan.

J gene	V gene	CDR3 protein
TRBJ2-3	TRBV6-6	ASSFGPDNTQY
TRBJ1-1	TRBV6-5	ASSYLGQGGEAF
TRBJ2-7	TRBV5-6	ASSLRDHYEQY
TRBJ2-1	TRBV2	ASSGAGGTSYNEQF
TRBJ2-1	TRBV5-1	ASSFLPGQGNEQF
TRBJ1-5	TRBV29-1	SVEAGDDQPQH
TRBJ1-2	TRBV30	AWSSPTYKGYT
TRBJ2-5	TRBV4-1	ASSQEGQGGETQY
TRBJ2-1	TRBV7-8	ASSFTFSYNEQF
TRBJ2-5	TRBV7-9	ASSPSLETQY
TRBJ1-2	TRBV27	ASKSSGAWGYT
TRBJ1-1	TRBV29-1	SATELGAGTEAF
TRBJ2-5	TRBV27	ASSPLSPRSEETQY
-	TRBV30	AGSGRANEQF
TRBJ2-5	TRBV2	ASSDFVSETQY
TRBJ2-2	TRBV4-1	ASTRPGNTGELF
TRBJ1-2	TRBV19	ASSTVNYGYT
TRBJ1-1	TRBV29-1	SVEGMSAEAF
TRBJ1-6	TRBV27	ASSLMSGPGSPLH
TRBJ2-6	TRBV4-2	ASSQGDNGESGANVLT
TRBJ2-3	TRBV29-1	SARGTDTQY
TRBJ2-7	TRBV27	ASSIWGYEQY
TRBJ1-5	TRBV7-2	ASSADGTVNQPQH
TRBJ1-2	TRBV7-9	ASSLGTERVIHGYT
TRBJ1-2	TRBV4-1	ASSRGQGTAGYT
TRBJ1-1	TRBV7-9	ASSGQGRGTEAF
TRBJ1-1	TRBV27	ASSPTTDMNTEAF
TRBJ1-1	TRBV5-1	ASSLDRMGVPEAF
TRBJ2-3	TRBV4-3	ASSQGWGKGTDTQY
TRBJ2-3	TRBV19	ASSSPGLAGAHTQY
TRBJ2-3	TRBV6-4	ASSDGTGGTDTQY
TRBJ2-1	TRBV9	ASSEEELENEQF
TRBJ1-2	TRBV11-2	ASSDHSYGYT
TRBJ2-2	TRBV13	ASSSTRNTGELF
TRBJ1-1	TRBV30	AWRPGVGNTEAF
TRBJ2-5	TRBV6-5	ATGQGDKETQY
TRBJ1-2	TRBV29-1	SVEVGQGYGYT
TRBJ2-7	TRBV4-3	ASSQGTAVYEQY
TRBJ1-5	TRBV30	ACLTGNGNQPQH
TRBJ2-1	TRBV9	ASSGAGAPYNEQF
TRBJ2-1	TRBV6-6	ASRGPEINEQF
TRBJ1-1	TRBV30	AWSVAGGGYTEAF
TRBJ2-3	TRBV6-5	ASSYSLAGSTDTQY
TRBJ2-5	TRBV2	ASSEPGRETQY
TRBJ2-4	TRBV4-1	ASRGDGNIQY
TRBJ2-1	TRBV7-8	ASSLVYNSGEQF
TRBJ1-1	TRBV19	ASSILSETGLLNTEAF
TRBJ2-7	TRBV15	ATSRKTSLEQY
TRBJ2-7	TRBV27	ASSLGLGQCEY
TRBJ2-5	TRBV27	ASSLNGGGQETQY
TRBJ1-2	TRBV7-9	AYRGDRGYT
TRBJ2-5	TRBV7-2	ASTSAGGAETQY
TRBJ2-3	TRBV29-1	SVEARDRGLVTDTQY
TRBJ1-1	TRBV5-6	ASSPLYTYTEAF
TRBJ1-4	TRBV30	AWSFPTGMDEKLF
TRBJ2-1	TRBV29-1	SVEGGSAGGDEQF
TRBJ2-7	TRBV7-9	ASIEGAEQY
TRBJ2-2	TRBV4-1	ASSQDIGAGVNTGELF